The TCR beta chain described here comes from a study of T cell responses to AZD1222 COVID-19 vaccine. This CDR3 region has 15 residues. TCRdb keeps only in-frame clones here, not all; method: immunoSEQ multiplex PCR. The sample contains roughly 70,000 clones, around 86% of which appear only once. This clonotype was sampled from an adult in good health. V is TRBV21-1 and J is TRBJ2-3. TRBV21-1 is assigned pseudogene status. This sample comprised peripheral blood, obtained on day 0 of AZD1222 vaccination. CDR3 amino acids: CASSLPGHDTDTQYF. DNA for the CDR3: TGTGCCAGCAGCCTACCGGGCCATGACACAGATACGCAGTATTTT.